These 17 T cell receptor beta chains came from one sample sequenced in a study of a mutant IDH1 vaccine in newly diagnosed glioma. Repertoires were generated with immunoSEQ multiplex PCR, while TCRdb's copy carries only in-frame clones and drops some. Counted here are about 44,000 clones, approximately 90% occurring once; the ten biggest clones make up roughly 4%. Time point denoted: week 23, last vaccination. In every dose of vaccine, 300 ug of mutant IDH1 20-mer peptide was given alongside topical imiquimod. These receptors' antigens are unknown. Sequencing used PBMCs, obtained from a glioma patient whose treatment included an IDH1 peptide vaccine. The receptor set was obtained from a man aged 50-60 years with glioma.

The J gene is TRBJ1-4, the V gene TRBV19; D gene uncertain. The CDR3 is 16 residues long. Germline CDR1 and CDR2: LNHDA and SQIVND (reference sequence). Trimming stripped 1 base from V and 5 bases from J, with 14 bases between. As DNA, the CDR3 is TGTGCCAGTAGTATAGGCAGGAGATTGGGGAATGAAAAACTGTTTTTT. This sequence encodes CASSIGRRLGNEKLFF.

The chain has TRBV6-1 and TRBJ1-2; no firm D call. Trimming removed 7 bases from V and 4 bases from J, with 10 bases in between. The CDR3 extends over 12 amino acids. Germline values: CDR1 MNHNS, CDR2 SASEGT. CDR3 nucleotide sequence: TGTGCCAGCACGCAGGCAGCCTATGGCTACACCTTC. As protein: CASTQAAYGYTF.

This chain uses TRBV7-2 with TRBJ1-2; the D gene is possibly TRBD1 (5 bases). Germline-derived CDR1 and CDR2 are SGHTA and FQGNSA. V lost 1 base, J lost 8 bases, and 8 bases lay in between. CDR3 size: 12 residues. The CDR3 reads CASSLVGGGYTF. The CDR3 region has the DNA TGTGCCAGCAGCTTAGTGGGGGGGGGCTACACCTTC.

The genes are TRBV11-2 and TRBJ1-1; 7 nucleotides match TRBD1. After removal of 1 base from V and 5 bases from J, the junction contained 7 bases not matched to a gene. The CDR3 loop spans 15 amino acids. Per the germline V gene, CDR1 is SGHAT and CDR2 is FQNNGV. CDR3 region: CASSLVSTGTTEAFF. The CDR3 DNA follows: TGTGCCAGCAGCTTAGTATCGACAGGGACGACTGAAGCTTTCTTT.

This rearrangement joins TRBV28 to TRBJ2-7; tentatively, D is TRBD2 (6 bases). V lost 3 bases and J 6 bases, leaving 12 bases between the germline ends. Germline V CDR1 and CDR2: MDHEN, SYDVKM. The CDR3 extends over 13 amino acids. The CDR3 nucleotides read TGTGCCAGCAGTTTGAGCCCCGGGAGCGAGCAGTACTTC. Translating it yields CASSLSPGSEQYF.

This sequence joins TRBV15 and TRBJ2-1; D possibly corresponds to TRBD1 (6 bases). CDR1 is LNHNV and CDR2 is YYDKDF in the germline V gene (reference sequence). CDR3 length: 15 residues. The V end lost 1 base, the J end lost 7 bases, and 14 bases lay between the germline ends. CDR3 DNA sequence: TGTGCCACCAGCAGAGGAAACAGGGTTAGGAATGAGCAGTTCTTC. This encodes CATSRGNRVRNEQFF.

The CDR3 is CASNLNTRIVNGYTF. In DNA, the CDR3 is TGTGCCAGCAATTTGAACACAAGGATCGTTAATGGCTACACCTTC. The genes are TRBV7-9 and TRBJ1-2; D gene uncertain. Trimming took off 7 bases at V and 6 bases at J, with 21 bases between the two ends. This CDR3 is built from 15 residues. Germline V gene lookup returns CDR1 SEHNR and CDR2 FQNEAQ (reference sequence).

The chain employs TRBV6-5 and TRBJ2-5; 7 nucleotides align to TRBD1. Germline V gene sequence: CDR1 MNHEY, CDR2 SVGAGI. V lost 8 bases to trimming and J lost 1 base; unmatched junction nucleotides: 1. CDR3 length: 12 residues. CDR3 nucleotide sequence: TGTGCCAGCCGGACAGGCCAAGAGACCCAGTACTTC. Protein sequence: CASRTGQETQYF.

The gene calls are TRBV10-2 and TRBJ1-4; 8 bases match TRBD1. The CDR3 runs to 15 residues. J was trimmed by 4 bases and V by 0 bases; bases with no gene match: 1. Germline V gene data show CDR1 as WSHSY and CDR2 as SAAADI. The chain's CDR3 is CASSESGQGNEKLFF. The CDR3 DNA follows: TGCGCCAGCAGTGAGTCTGGACAGGGTAATGAAAAACTGTTTTTT.

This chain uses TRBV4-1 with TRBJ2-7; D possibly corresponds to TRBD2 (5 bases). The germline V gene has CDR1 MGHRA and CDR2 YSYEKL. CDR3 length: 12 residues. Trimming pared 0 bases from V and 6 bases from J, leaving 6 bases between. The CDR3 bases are TGCGCCAGCAGCCAAGATCGGGGCGAGCAGTACTTC. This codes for CASSQDRGEQYF.

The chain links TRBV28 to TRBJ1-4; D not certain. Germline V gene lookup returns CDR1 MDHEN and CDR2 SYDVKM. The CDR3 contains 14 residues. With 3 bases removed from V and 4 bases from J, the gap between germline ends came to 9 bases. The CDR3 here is CASSLIKGNEKLFF. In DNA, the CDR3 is TGTGCCAGCAGTTTGATAAAGGGTAATGAAAAACTGTTTTTT.

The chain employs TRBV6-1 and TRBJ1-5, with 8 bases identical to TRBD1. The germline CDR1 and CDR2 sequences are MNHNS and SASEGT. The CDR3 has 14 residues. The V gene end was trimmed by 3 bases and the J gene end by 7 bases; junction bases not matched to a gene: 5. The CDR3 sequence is CASSDPGGSQPQHF. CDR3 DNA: TGTGCCAGCAGTGATCCAGGGGGCTCCCAGCCCCAGCATTTT.

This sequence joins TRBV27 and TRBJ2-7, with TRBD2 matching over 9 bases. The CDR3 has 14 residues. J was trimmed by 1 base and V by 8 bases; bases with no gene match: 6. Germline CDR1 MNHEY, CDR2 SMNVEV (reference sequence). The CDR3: CASAVTSGSYEQYF. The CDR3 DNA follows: TGTGCCAGCGCCGTGACTAGCGGATCCTACGAGCAGTACTTC.

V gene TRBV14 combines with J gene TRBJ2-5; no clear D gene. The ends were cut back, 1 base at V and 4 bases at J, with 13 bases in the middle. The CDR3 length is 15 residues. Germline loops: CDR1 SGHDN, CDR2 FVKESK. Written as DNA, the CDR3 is TGTGCCAGCAGCCAAGGACACGCCGGGTTAGAGACCCAGTACTTC. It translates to CASSQGHAGLETQYF.

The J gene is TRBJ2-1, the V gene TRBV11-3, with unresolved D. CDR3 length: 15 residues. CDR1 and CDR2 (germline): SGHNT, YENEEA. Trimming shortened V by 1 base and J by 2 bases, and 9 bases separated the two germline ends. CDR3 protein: CASSLGDSAYNEQFF. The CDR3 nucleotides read TGTGCCAGCAGCTTAGGAGACTCCGCCTACAATGAGCAGTTCTTC. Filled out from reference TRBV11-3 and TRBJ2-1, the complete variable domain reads EAGVVQSPRYKIIEKKQPVAFWCNPISGHNTLYWYLQNLGQGPELLIRYENEEAVDDSQLPKDRFSAERLKGVDSTLKIQPAELGDSAVYLCASSLGDSAYNEQFFGPGTRLTVL.

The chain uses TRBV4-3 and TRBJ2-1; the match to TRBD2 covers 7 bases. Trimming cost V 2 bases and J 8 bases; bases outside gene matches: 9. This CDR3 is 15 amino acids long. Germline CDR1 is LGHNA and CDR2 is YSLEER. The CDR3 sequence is CASSQTGEGRDEQFF. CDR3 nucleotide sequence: TGCGCCAGCAGCCAAACGGGGGAGGGACGGGATGAGCAGTTCTTC.

The CDR3 loop is CASSHLWDRHPYEQYF. CDR3 nucleotides: TGTGCCAGCAGCCATCTTTGGGACAGGCACCCCTACGAGCAGTACTTC. This chain connects TRBV7-9 to TRBJ2-7; 8 bases align to TRBD1. The V gene end was trimmed by 5 bases and the J gene end by 2 bases; junction bases not matched to a gene: 11. Germline V gives CDR1 SEHNR, CDR2 FQNEAQ (reference sequence). This CDR3 comprises 16 residues.